This TCR beta chain was sequenced for a study of T cell responses to AZD1222 COVID-19 vaccine. Germline assignment: CDR1 GTSNPN and CDR2 SVGIG (reference sequence). The germline V and J ends were trimmed by 4 bases and 1 base, with 10 bases remaining between them. The CDR3 is 13 amino acids. Sequencing was performed with immunoSEQ multiplex PCR; in TCRdb, only in-frame clones are kept and a portion is missing. This table has roughly 76,000 clones, 86% appearing once. The chain carries TRBV30 and TRBJ1-1; D is undetermined. This TCR derives from an adult in good health. The source material was peripheral blood, sampled on day 0 of AZD1222 vaccination. CDR3 DNA sequence: TGTGCCTGGACCCCCTTTACGAACACTGAAGCTTTCTTT. Its protein product is CAWTPFTNTEAFF. The whole variable domain, filled in from reference TRBV30 and TRBJ1-1, reads SQTIHQWPATLVQPVGSPLSLECTVEGTSNPNLYWYRQAAGRGLQLLFYSVGIGQISSEVPQNLSASRPQDRQFILSSKKLLLSDSGFYLCAWTPFTNTEAFFGQGTRLTVV.